A selection of T cell receptor beta chains follows, all from one sample in a study of blood T cell repertoires in COVID-19. Assay used: immunoSEQ multiplex PCR; TCRdb lists only in-frame clones, some missing. The sample includes 75,000 or so clones, roughly 89% of them seen just once. Material: peripheral blood. The receptors come from a woman of 80 years or more with active or convalescent COVID-19. The CDR3 runs from the conserved cysteine through the conserved F or W. A row's size may be missing; if present it is once, few, many or a size class.

- TRBV30 13 CASPGQGRTEAFF
- TRBV5-1 13 CASSLAGTGELFF
- TRBV7-2 12 CASSPLPGEQFF
few TRBV18 16 CASSPTKGQGNQPQHF
- TRBV2 16 CASRAGLAGGKNIQYF
few TRBV9 13 CASSRDFWDGYTF
- TRBV29-1 14 CSVDTVLSTDTQYF
once TRBV18 16 CASSPVPGQGRETQYF
- TRBV19 17 CASSPHSASGRTYEQYF
- TRBV6-5 14 CASSTDRKSQPQHF
- TRBV27 15 CASSLRGTSTDTQYF
- TRBV7-2 15 CASSPKERVGNIQYF
- TRBV28 16 CASSSTGTGSQETQYF
- TRBV29-1 14 CSYRTGAFTGELFF
- TRBV29-1 14 CSVGWGGGTDTQYF
once TRBV11-2 14 CASSLGLNQETQYF
once TRBV28 15 CASSPPRMASYEQYF
- TRBV4-2 13 CASSQDTSGELFF
- TRBV6-5 12 CATRGPSYEQYF
- TRBV5-1 15 CASSRFVVNTDTQYF
- TRBV5-1 15 CASSRGTGGVYEQYF
- TRBV7-2 15 CASSSDRGRETEAFF
- TRBV28 16 CASSSTGTGAYNEQFF
- TRBV5-6 16 CASSSVASGGTETQYF
- TRBV18 16 CASSPAFQGYTDTQYF
- TRBV5-1 15 CASSFLTSGKETQYF
- TRBV5-1 13 CASSGDRAGELFF
- TRBV6-2/TRBV6-3 17 CASRPLGDRGPSDTQYF
once TRBV7-2 14 CASSLGASTDTQYF
- TRBV7-6 16 CASSSTSGGPAGEQYF
once TRBV6-5 15 CASRDYRGSSYEQYF
few TRBV27 17 CASSTNRQGLANYGYTF
- TRBV18 15 CASSLTGAGNTEAFF
once TRBV9 17 CASSVGLAGDLRTVQYF
- TRBV5-8 14 CASSLQGANTEAFF
- TRBV10-2 15 CASRRQGADTGELFF
- TRBV7-3 13 CASGSGVAGELFF
- TRBV9 16 CASSGISGSWPDTQYF
- TRBV19 14 CASSLTGTNQPQHF
- TRBV28 15 CASSLFDRGRETQYF
- TRBV18 13 CASSPGQGDGYTF
- TRBV11-1 16 CASSLGQLAGTDTQYF
few TRBV19 14 CASSLPGRGNEQYF
- TRBV28 15 CASSFSREDYNEQFF
- TRBV4-3 19 CASSQEFGVAGGTQETQYF